Presented here are 30 T cell receptor beta chains from one specimen sequenced in a study of shared clonotypes between healthy human individuals. Measured with immunoSEQ multiplex PCR; TCRdb has only the in-frame clones, and not every one. Of 2 million to 2.5 million clones listed, nearly 97% are singletons. The sample consisted of naive CD4+ T cells sorted from blood. Subset indicated: CD45RA+ positively selected. These receptors came from a man in his late teens or twenties in good health.

The genes are TRBV9 and TRBJ1-2; D call uncertain. Germline V gene data show CDR1 as SGDLS and CDR2 as YYNGEE. Between the trimmed V and J ends, which lost 4 bases and 4 bases, there was a span of 11 bases. This CDR3 has 13 residues. The CDR3 DNA reads TGTGCCAGCAGCACCTCGGGAGGCTATGGCTACACCTTC. This encodes CASSTSGGYGYTF.

Only one count was recorded for this clone. The same CDR3 arises from other DNA sequences in this sample as well. V gene TRBV2 combines with J gene TRBJ1-5; no clear D gene. V shed 4 bases and J shed 6 bases, with 7 bases lying between them. This CDR3 comprises 12 residues. Looked up from germline, CDR1 is SNHLY and CDR2 is FYNNEI. The CDR3: CASSGGSQPQHF. In DNA, the CDR3 is TGTGCCAGCAGTGGAGGGAGTCAGCCCCAGCATTTT. Looking up the rest from reference TRBV2 and TRBJ1-5 gives the full variable domain: EPEVTQTPSHQVTQMGQEVILRCVPISNHLYFYWYRQILGQKVEFLVSFYNNEISEKSEIFDDQFSVERPDGSNFTLKIRSTKLEDSAMYFCASSGGSQPQHFGDGTRLSIL.

The chain combines TRBV11-2 with TRBJ2-7; TRBD2 might be the D (6 bases). Germline CDR1 reads SGHAT; CDR2 reads FQNNGV. With 2 bases removed from V and 2 bases from J, the gap between germline ends came to 22 bases. The CDR3 length is 18 residues. The CDR3 loop is CASSLSGGSGWTTYEQYF. The CDR3 DNA follows: TGTGCCAGCAGCTTAAGTGGCGGATCGGGGTGGACTACCTACGAGCAGTACTTC.

The gene calls are TRBV10-3 and TRBJ2-7; the match to TRBD1 covers 7 bases. V shed 4 bases and J 0 bases; nucleotides not matched to a gene: 12. CDR1 ENHRY and CDR2 SYGVKD come from the germline V gene. CDR3 size: 17 residues. The CDR3 spells CAISVSGPTGYSYEQYF. In DNA form, the CDR3 reads TGTGCCATCAGTGTTTCCGGCCCGACAGGGTACTCCTACGAGCAGTACTTC.

V is TRBV7-8 and J is TRBJ1-2, with 8 bases matching TRBD1. The CDR3 is made up of 15 amino acids. After removal of 0 bases from V and 5 bases from J, the junction contained 5 bases not matched to a gene. Germline CDR1 is SGHVS and CDR2 is FQNEAQ. The CDR3 nucleotides are TGTGCCAGCAGCTTAGCGCAGGGGGCGCAATATGGCTACACCTTC. It encodes CASSLAQGAQYGYTF. The full variable domain, completed using reference TRBV7-8 and TRBJ1-2, is GAGVSQSPRYKVAKRGQDVALRCDPISGHVSLFWYQQALGQGPEFLTYFQNEAQLDKSGLPSDRFFAERPEGSVSTLKIQRTQQEDSAVYLCASSLAQGAQYGYTFGSGTRLTVV.

J is TRBJ2-6 and V is TRBV5-1; tentative D call: TRBD1 (5 bases). Trimming removed 1 base at V and 0 bases at J, with 11 bases between. Germline CDR1 is SGHRS and CDR2 is YFSETQ. The CDR3 covers 17 residues. The CDR3 DNA reads as TGCGCCAGCAGCTTGCTACAGGAGAACTCTGGGGCCAACGTCCTGACTTTC. It encodes CASSLLQENSGANVLTF.

This clone was seen a handful of times. Within the sample, other DNA sequences also encode this same CDR3. V usage is TRBV19 and J usage is TRBJ1-5; D is unclear. Trimming removed 4 bases at V and 3 bases at J, with 4 bases between. The germline gives CDR1 LNHDA, CDR2 SQIVND (reference sequence). CDR3 size: 12 residues. The DNA of the CDR3 is TGTGCCAGTAGTAGAGTCAATCAGCCCCAGCATTTT. It yields the protein CASSRVNQPQHF.

This clone occurred once. The chain couples TRBV6-1 to TRBJ2-4, with TRBD1 identical over 9 bases. V lost 5 bases, J lost 7 bases, and 9 bases stayed unmatched. CDR1 and CDR2 (germline): MNHNS, SASEGT. This CDR3 contains 15 residues. The DNA for the CDR3 is TGTGCCAGCAGTACAACGAGCGGGACAGGGAACATTCAGTACTTC. It translates to CASSTTSGTGNIQYF.

V gene TRBV5-1 combines with J gene TRBJ2-7; TRBD2 might be the D (5 bases). V lost 5 bases and J 0 bases, leaving 15 bases between the germline ends. The CDR3 has 15 residues. CDR1 is SGHRS and CDR2 is YFSETQ in the germline V gene. The CDR3 bases are TGCGCCAGCAGTGTGGACTCGCCGAGCTCCTACGAGCAGTACTTC. It yields the protein CASSVDSPSSYEQYF.

The chain combines TRBV9 with TRBJ1-1; TRBD1 aligns across 9 bases. The CDR3 is 16 residues long. After removal of 2 bases from V and 6 bases from J, the junction contained 11 bases not matched to a gene. Germline lookup yields CDR1 SGDLS and CDR2 YYNGEE. This chain's CDR3 is CASSVAGQGKGAEAFF. As DNA, the CDR3 is TGTGCCAGCAGCGTTGCCGGACAGGGGAAGGGTGCTGAAGCTTTCTTT. Using reference TRBV9 and TRBJ1-1 for the parts outside the CDR3, the full variable domain is DSGVTQTPKHLITATGQRVTLRCSPRSGDLSVYWYQQSLDQGLQFLIQYYNGEERAKGNILERFSAQQFPDLHSELNLSSLELGDSALYFCASSVAGQGKGAEAFFGQGTRLTVV.

The chain uses TRBV11-2 and TRBJ2-5; maybe TRBD1 (5 bases). Trimming shortened V by 3 bases and J by 4 bases, and 9 bases separated the two germline ends. The CDR3 has 13 residues. The germline V gene encodes CDR1 SGHAT and CDR2 FQNNGV. Here the CDR3 DNA reads TGTGCCAGCAGCTTTCATCAGGGAGAGACCCAGTACTTC. Its protein product is CASSFHQGETQYF.

The table lists this clone with a count of one. This sequence joins TRBV6-1 and TRBJ2-7; D not resolved. This CDR3 region has 13 residues. Germline loops: CDR1 MNHNS, CDR2 SASEGT. V was pared by 4 bases and J by 0 bases, with 7 bases between. The chain's CDR3 is CASSGRHSYEQYF. In nucleotides, the CDR3 is TGTGCCAGCAGTGGTCGTCACTCCTACGAGCAGTACTTC.

CDR3 loop: CASSLRVAGGTGELFF. The CDR3 nucleotides are TGTGCCAGCAGCTTACGGGTTGCAGGGGGCACCGGGGAGCTGTTTTTT. The chain uses TRBV11-3 and TRBJ2-2, with 7 bases that match TRBD1. CDR3 length: 16 amino acids. J was trimmed by 4 bases and V by 2 bases; bases with no gene match: 7. The germline V gene has CDR1 SGHNT and CDR2 YENEEA.

V and J are TRBV20-1 and TRBJ1-1, with D uncertain. The CDR3 is 10 residues long. The germline V and J ends were trimmed by 2 bases and 10 bases, with 8 bases remaining between them. Germline assignment: CDR1 DFQATT and CDR2 SNEGSKA (reference sequence). The CDR3 DNA reads TGCAGTGCTAGATTGCAGCGAGCTTTCTTT. Its protein product is CSARLQRAFF.

The chain is built from TRBV2 and TRBJ1-5; D remains unclear. V lost 5 bases and J 7 bases, leaving 9 bases between the germline ends. The CDR3 has 12 residues. Germline V gene sequence: CDR1 SNHLY, CDR2 FYNNEI. The DNA of the CDR3 is TGTGCCAGCAGTTTACATGGACAGCCCCAGCATTTT. Translated: CASSLHGQPQHF.

The chain employs TRBV9 and TRBJ2-2; a possible D gene is TRBD2 (6 bases). The V end was cut by 4 bases, the J end by 2 bases, with 12 bases between. Germline V gives CDR1 SGDLS, CDR2 YYNGEE. The CDR3 is 15 amino acids. This CDR3 reads CASSRSGANTGELFF. For the CDR3, the DNA is TGTGCCAGCAGCCGTAGCGGAGCTAACACCGGGGAGCTGTTTTTT.

This sequence joins TRBV5-1 and TRBJ1-5; the D gene is possibly TRBD1 (5 bases). V was pared by 3 bases and J by 1 base, with 11 bases between. The CDR3 runs 15 residues. Germline-derived CDR1 and CDR2 are SGHRS and YFSETQ. The CDR3 loop reads CASSSRGGSNQPQHF. The DNA for the CDR3 is TGCGCCAGCAGCTCCCGGGGGGGGAGCAATCAGCCCCAGCATTTT. Based on the CDR3 plus reference TRBV5-1 and TRBJ1-5, the full variable domain is KAGVTQTPRYLIKTRGQQVTLSCSPISGHRSVSWYQQTPGQGLQFLFEYFSETQRNKGNFPGRFSGRQFSNSRSEMNVSTLELGDSALYLCASSSRGGSNQPQHFGDGTRLSIL.

This rearrangement joins TRBV9 to TRBJ2-1; 8 bases are a match to TRBD1. This CDR3 region has 16 residues. The V gene end was trimmed by 0 bases and the J gene end by 4 bases; junction bases not matched to a gene: 6. Germline CDR1 reads SGDLS; CDR2 reads YYNGEE. The CDR3 loop is CASSVDLGQGYNEQFF. CDR3 in DNA: TGTGCCAGCAGCGTAGATCTAGGACAGGGATACAATGAGCAGTTCTTC.

The V call is TRBV9, the J call TRBJ1-1, with a tentative D call TRBD1 (5 bases). The CDR3 covers 14 residues. V was pared by 4 bases and J by 5 bases, with 15 bases between. The germline gives CDR1 SGDLS, CDR2 YYNGEE. CDR3 protein: CASSPRWGGTEAFF. CDR3 DNA: TGTGCCAGCAGCCCCCGCTGGGGGGGGACTGAAGCTTTCTTT.

The rearrangement uses TRBV7-2 and TRBJ2-3; TRBD2 agrees at 14 bases. With 1 base clipped from V and 4 bases from J, the junction kept 7 bases outside the gene matches. Germline lookup yields CDR1 SGHTA and CDR2 FQGNSA. This CDR3 is built from 18 residues. The CDR3 region has the DNA TGTGCCAGCAGCTTAGGCCCCGGGACTAGCGGGAGTGCAGATACGCAGTATTTT. Translated, it gives CASSLGPGTSGSADTQYF.

This clone was seen more than once but under ten times. The rearrangement uses TRBV25-1 and TRBJ1-6; the D is unclear. Germline V gives CDR1 MGHDK, CDR2 SYGVNS. The CDR3 has 14 amino acids. The germline V and J ends were trimmed by 3 bases and 13 bases, with 16 bases remaining between them. The CDR3: CASSDNGGGKPLHF. CDR3 DNA sequence: TGTGCCAGCAGTGACAATGGCGGCGGCAAGCCCCTCCACTTT.

Details on this clone: Other DNA sequences in this sample translate to the same CDR3. This chain uses TRBV7-2 with TRBJ2-7, with 7 bases lining up with TRBD1. Germline V lookup: CDR1 SGHTA, CDR2 FQGNSA. The CDR3 is 14 amino acids. V lost 1 base, J lost 2 bases, and 2 bases stayed unmatched. CDR3 in DNA: TGTGCCAGCAGCTTAGGGACAGGACCCTACGAGCAGTACTTC. Amino acids: CASSLGTGPYEQYF.

The rearrangement links TRBV6-1 to TRBJ1-5; D is uncertain. The CDR3 totals 13 residues. V was cut by 7 bases and J by 0 bases, with 7 bases left in between. The germline V gene has CDR1 MNHNS and CDR2 SASEGT. CDR3 nucleotides: TGTGCCAGCACCAAGGATAGCAATCAGCCCCAGCATTTT. It specifies CASTKDSNQPQHF.

The chain couples TRBV6-5 to TRBJ2-7; D may be TRBD1 (5 bases). Trimming stripped 6 bases from V and 4 bases from J, with 13 bases between. The CDR3 spans 13 residues. CDR1 is MNHEY, CDR2 SVGAGI, per germline. The CDR3 loop is CASRPAGYYEQYF. CDR3 sequence (DNA): TGTGCCAGCAGGCCGGCAGGGTATTACGAGCAGTACTTC.

The chain uses TRBV4-3 and TRBJ2-2, with no clear D. The CDR3 covers 15 residues. The germline V and J ends were trimmed by 9 bases and 1 base, with 15 bases remaining between them. Per the germline V gene, CDR1 is LGHNA and CDR2 is YSLEER. CDR3 sequence reads: CARRPGLVNTGELFF. CDR3 bases: TGCGCCAGGCGGCCGGGCCTAGTGAACACCGGGGAGCTGTTTTTT.

The genes are TRBV2 and TRBJ2-5, with TRBD2 matching 8 bases. CDR3 length: 15 residues. In germline, CDR1 is SNHLY, CDR2 FYNNEI. V dropped 2 bases and J dropped 5; count of bases not matched to a gene: 7. CDR3 sequence: CASSELGLVEETQYF. CDR3 nucleotides: TGTGCCAGCAGTGAATTGGGACTAGTTGAGGAGACCCAGTACTTC.

This chain joins TRBV5-4 and TRBJ2-1; D is uncertain. V was clipped by 0 bases and J by 2 bases, with 18 bases between them. CDR1 SGHNT and CDR2 YYREEE come from the germline V gene (reference sequence). CDR3 length equals 18 residues. CDR3 residues: CASSLVPAFGPAYNEQFF. CDR3 sequence (DNA): TGTGCCAGCAGCTTGGTCCCGGCGTTTGGACCCGCCTACAATGAGCAGTTCTTC.

This chain uses TRBV6-6 with TRBJ1-3; the D is unclear. CDR1 is MNHNY, CDR2 SVGAGI, per germline (reference sequence). The length of the CDR3 is 13 residues. V shed 7 bases and J shed 2 bases, with 9 bases lying between them. The CDR3 is CASKGYPGNTIYF. CDR3 nucleotide sequence: TGTGCCAGCAAGGGATACCCTGGAAACACCATATATTTT.

The CDR3 region is CASSYGGRAYEQYF. The CDR3 nucleotides are TGTGCCAGCAGTTACGGAGGGAGAGCTTACGAGCAGTACTTC. The chain combines TRBV6-5 with TRBJ2-7, with a possible D match to TRBD2 (6 bases). The CDR3 runs 14 residues. Germline V CDR1 and CDR2: MNHEY, SVGAGI. The ends were cut back, 2 bases at V and 4 bases at J, with 12 bases in the middle.

This chain links TRBV4-2 with TRBJ1-2, with a tentative D call TRBD1 (5 bases). The V gene's germline CDR1 is LGHNA and CDR2 YNFKEQ. The CDR3 loop spans 15 amino acids. V lost 3 bases, J lost 3 bases, and 14 bases lay in between. The CDR3 loop is CASSQDQGSDYGYTF. CDR3 sequence (DNA): TGTGCCAGCAGCCAGGACCAGGGTTCAGACTATGGCTACACCTTC.